This TCR beta chain was found in a study of early T cells in non-severe SARS-CoV-2 infection. CDR1 is SGHNT and CDR2 is YYREEE in the germline V gene (reference sequence). Unmatched junction bases numbered 6, after V lost 4 bases and J lost 5 bases. The CDR3 has 14 residues. TCRdb recomputed calls from the 5' RACE reads with MiXCR, one row per CDR3 protein. This sample has approximately 60,000 distinct CDR3 sequences; around 12% occur once, and the top ten carry 2.9%. Findings and limits, study-wide: A preference for anti-spike CD8 responses marked VDJdb matching, which missed private and CD4 specificities.

This clonotype was seen ten or more times. Its antigen is unidentified. Sequenced: whole blood. The V call is TRBV5-4, the J call TRBJ2-3, with 8 nucleotides matching TRBD1. This receptor was identified in an adult who was a healthcare worker with PCR-confirmed SARS-CoV-2 infection or an uninfected control (not recorded which). CDR3 nucleotides: TGTGCCAGCAGCCCTACCGGGACAGGAGATACGCAGTATTTT. This encodes CASSPTGTGDTQYF.